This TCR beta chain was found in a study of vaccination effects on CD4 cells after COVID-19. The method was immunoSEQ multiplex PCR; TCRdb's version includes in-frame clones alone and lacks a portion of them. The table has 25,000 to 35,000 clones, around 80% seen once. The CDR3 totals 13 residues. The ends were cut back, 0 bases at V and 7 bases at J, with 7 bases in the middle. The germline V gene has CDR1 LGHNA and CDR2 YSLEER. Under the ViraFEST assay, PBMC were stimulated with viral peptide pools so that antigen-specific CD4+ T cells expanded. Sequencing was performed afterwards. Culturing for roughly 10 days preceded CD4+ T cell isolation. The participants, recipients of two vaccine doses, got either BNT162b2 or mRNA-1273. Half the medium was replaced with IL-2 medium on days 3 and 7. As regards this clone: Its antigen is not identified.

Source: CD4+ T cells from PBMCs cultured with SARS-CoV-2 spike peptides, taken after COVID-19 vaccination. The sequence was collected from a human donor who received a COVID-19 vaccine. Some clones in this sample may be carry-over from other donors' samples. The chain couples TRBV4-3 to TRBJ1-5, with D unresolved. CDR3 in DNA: TGCGCCAGCAGCCAAGAGGCGCAGCAGCCCCAGCATTTT. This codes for CASSQEAQQPQHF.